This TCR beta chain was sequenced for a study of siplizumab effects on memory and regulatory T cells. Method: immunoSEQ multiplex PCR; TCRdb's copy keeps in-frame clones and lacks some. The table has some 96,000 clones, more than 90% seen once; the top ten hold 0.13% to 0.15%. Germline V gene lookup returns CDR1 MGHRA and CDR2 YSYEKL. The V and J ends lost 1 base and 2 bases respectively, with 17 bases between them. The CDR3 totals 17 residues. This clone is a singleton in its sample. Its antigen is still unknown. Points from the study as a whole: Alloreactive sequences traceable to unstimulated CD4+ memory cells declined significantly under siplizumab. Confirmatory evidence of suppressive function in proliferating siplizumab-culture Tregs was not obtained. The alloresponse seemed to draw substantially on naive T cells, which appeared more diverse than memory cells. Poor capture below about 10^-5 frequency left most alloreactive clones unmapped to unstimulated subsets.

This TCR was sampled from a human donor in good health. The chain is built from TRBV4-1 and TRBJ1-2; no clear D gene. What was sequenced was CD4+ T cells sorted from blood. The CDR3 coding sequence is TGCGCCAGCAGCCAAGTTGGACGGAAGAGGGAAAACTATGGCTACACCTTC. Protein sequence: CASSQVGRKRENYGYTF.